A selection of T cell receptor beta chains follows, all from one sample in a study of T cell repertoires in cytomegalovirus infection. TCRdb re-called the reads through MiXCR, storing one row per CDR3 protein. The table records 55,000 to 70,000 distinct CDR3 sequences, around 34% of them present only once. The antigens for these receptors are not known. What was sequenced was PBMCs, sequenced either directly or after in vitro stimulation (not recorded which). The receptors originated from a human donor in good health (CMV status not recorded). Some clones in this sample may be carry-over from other donors' samples. Both conserved end residues are part of each CDR3. Fields, in order: V gene, clone size, D gene, J gene, CDR3 DNA, CDR3 protein. D genes are given only for firm matches. A clone size is listed for some rows: how often the clone was seen (once, few, many), or a class if it is expanded.

v_call: TRBV18
clone_size: few
d_call: -
j_call: TRBJ1-2
cdr3_nt: TGTGCCAGCTCACCGGGCATCCTCGGGAACTATGGCTACACCTTC
cdr3_aa: CASSPGILGNYGYTF

v_call: TRBV12-3/TRBV12-4
clone_size: -
d_call: -
j_call: TRBJ1-4
cdr3_nt: TGTGCCAGCAGTTTATGGGGCGAGGAAAAACTGTTTTTT
cdr3_aa: CASSLWGEEKLFF

v_call: TRBV24-1
clone_size: -
d_call: TRBD1
j_call: TRBJ1-2
cdr3_nt: TGTGCCACCAGAGGGACAGACTATGGCTACACCTTC
cdr3_aa: CATRGTDYGYTF

v_call: TRBV7-2
clone_size: -
d_call: -
j_call: TRBJ1-4
cdr3_nt: TGTGCCAGCAGCCCAACGGGTTCGGGGAGTGAAAAACTTTTCTTT
cdr3_aa: CASSPTGSGSEKLFF

v_call: TRBV27
clone_size: -
d_call: -
j_call: TRBJ2-1
cdr3_nt: TGTGCCAGCACCGAACGGAAGGGGGGTTACAATGAGCAGTTCTTC
cdr3_aa: CASTERKGGYNEQFF

v_call: TRBV6-1
clone_size: few
d_call: -
j_call: TRBJ2-3
cdr3_nt: TGTGCCAGCAGGAGGGGGGCCAGCACAGATACGCAGTATTTT
cdr3_aa: CASRRGASTDTQYF

v_call: TRBV10-3
clone_size: -
d_call: TRBD2
j_call: TRBJ2-1
cdr3_nt: TGTGCCATCAGTAGCGGGGGGCAGGGGTACAATGAGCAGTTCTTC
cdr3_aa: CAISSGGQGYNEQFF

v_call: TRBV7-2
clone_size: -
d_call: TRBD2
j_call: TRBJ2-1
cdr3_nt: TGTGCCAGCAGCTCGGGGGGACGTATTTGGGAGCAGTTCTTC
cdr3_aa: CASSSGGRIWEQFF

v_call: TRBV24-1
clone_size: -
d_call: TRBD1
j_call: TRBJ1-3
cdr3_nt: TGTGCCACCAGTGGGTGGGACAGCGGGAAATCTGGAAACACCATATATTTT
cdr3_aa: CATSGWDSGKSGNTIYF

v_call: TRBV2
clone_size: medium-sized
d_call: -
j_call: TRBJ1-4
cdr3_nt: TGTGCCAGCAGTTCGGACACTCCTAGGGCAACTAATGAAAAACTGTTTTTT
cdr3_aa: CASSSDTPRATNEKLFF

v_call: TRBV20-1
clone_size: -
d_call: TRBD2
j_call: TRBJ2-3
cdr3_nt: TGCAGTGCTAGGGGGACTAGCGGAGCTAAGAAGAATACGCAGTATTTT
cdr3_aa: CSARGTSGAKKNTQYF

v_call: TRBV6-2/TRBV6-3
clone_size: few
d_call: TRBD2
j_call: TRBJ2-1
cdr3_nt: TGTGCCAGCAGCCCCGGGACTACCCCCTGGGATGAGCAGTTCTTC
cdr3_aa: CASSPGTTPWDEQFF

v_call: TRBV27
clone_size: -
d_call: -
j_call: TRBJ2-1
cdr3_nt: TGTGCCAGCAGGAAAACGGCCGATGAGCAGTTCTTC
cdr3_aa: CASRKTADEQFF

v_call: TRBV6-1
clone_size: many
d_call: TRBD1
j_call: TRBJ1-2
cdr3_nt: TGTGCCAGCGGGCGACAGGGGGGAGCCTATGGCTACACCTTC
cdr3_aa: CASGRQGGAYGYTF

v_call: TRBV29-1
clone_size: few
d_call: -
j_call: TRBJ2-4
cdr3_nt: TGCAGCGTTGAAAAGGACATTCAGTACTTC
cdr3_aa: CSVEKDIQYF

v_call: TRBV7-2
clone_size: few
d_call: TRBD2
j_call: TRBJ2-3
cdr3_nt: TGTGCCAGCAGCCACCGACTAGCGGGGGCCCTGGATACGCAGTATTTT
cdr3_aa: CASSHRLAGALDTQYF

v_call: TRBV7-6
clone_size: few
d_call: -
j_call: TRBJ1-1
cdr3_nt: TGTGCCAGCAGCTTAATCTCCAGCGGCACTGAAGCTTTCTTT
cdr3_aa: CASSLISSGTEAFF

v_call: TRBV7-2
clone_size: many
d_call: TRBD1
j_call: TRBJ1-5
cdr3_nt: TGTGCCAGCAGCCGACGGACAGGCGACAATCAGCCCCAGCATTTT
cdr3_aa: CASSRRTGDNQPQHF

v_call: TRBV2
clone_size: few
d_call: -
j_call: TRBJ2-7
cdr3_nt: TGTGCCAGTACAGCGGGTCGGGTGTACGAGCAGTACTTC
cdr3_aa: CASTAGRVYEQYF

v_call: TRBV20-1
clone_size: few
d_call: -
j_call: TRBJ1-5
cdr3_nt: TGCAGTGCTAGAGATCAAGGGCGGGGTAGCAATCAGCCCCAGCATTTT
cdr3_aa: CSARDQGRGSNQPQHF

v_call: TRBV6-5
clone_size: few
d_call: -
j_call: TRBJ2-3
cdr3_nt: TGTGCCAGCAGTTACTACCGACCCCAAAGCACAGATACGCAGTATTTT
cdr3_aa: CASSYYRPQSTDTQYF

v_call: TRBV3-1
clone_size: -
d_call: TRBD2
j_call: TRBJ2-6
cdr3_nt: TGTGCCAGCAGCCAAGTTTACACTAGCGGGAGACATGGGGCCAACGTCCTGACTTTC
cdr3_aa: CASSQVYTSGRHGANVLTF

v_call: TRBV27
clone_size: many
d_call: TRBD2
j_call: TRBJ2-7
cdr3_nt: TGTGCCAGCAAGCAAGGAGCGGGAGGGTTATACGAGCAGTACTTC
cdr3_aa: CASKQGAGGLYEQYF

v_call: TRBV6-5
clone_size: few
d_call: TRBD1
j_call: TRBJ1-5
cdr3_nt: TGTGCCAGCAAGGACAGGGTGAATAGCAATCAGCCCCAGCATTTT
cdr3_aa: CASKDRVNSNQPQHF

v_call: TRBV6-8
clone_size: -
d_call: -
j_call: TRBJ1-4
cdr3_nt: TGTGCCAGCAGCCGGGTCGGTGAAAAACTGTTTTTT
cdr3_aa: CASSRVGEKLFF

v_call: TRBV14
clone_size: -
d_call: TRBD1
j_call: TRBJ1-6
cdr3_nt: TGTGCCAGCAGCCAAACGACAGGGATTTTCTATAATTCACCCCTCCACTTT
cdr3_aa: CASSQTTGIFYNSPLHF

v_call: TRBV20-1
clone_size: -
d_call: -
j_call: TRBJ2-3
cdr3_nt: TGCAGTGCTAGAGGGCTTGCCACAGATACGCAGTATTTT
cdr3_aa: CSARGLATDTQYF

v_call: TRBV12-3/TRBV12-4
clone_size: few
d_call: TRBD1
j_call: TRBJ1-1
cdr3_nt: TGTGCCGCGCGAAAGGGACAGGGGAACACTGAAGCTTTCTTT
cdr3_aa: CAARKGQGNTEAFF

v_call: TRBV7-2
clone_size: many
d_call: TRBD2
j_call: TRBJ2-1
cdr3_nt: TGTGCCAGCAGCTTAGACCCGGGACTAGCGGGACGACATTCGGTGGATGAGCAGTTCTTC
cdr3_aa: CASSLDPGLAGRHSVDEQFF

v_call: TRBV4-1
clone_size: -
d_call: -
j_call: TRBJ2-1
cdr3_nt: TGCGCCAGCAGCCAAGATCCCCTCTTTGTTGAGCAGTTCTTC
cdr3_aa: CASSQDPLFVEQFF

v_call: TRBV2
clone_size: -
d_call: -
j_call: TRBJ1-1
cdr3_nt: TGTGCCAGCACAGGAGTAGACACTGAAGCTTTCTTT
cdr3_aa: CASTGVDTEAFF

v_call: TRBV4-3
clone_size: many
d_call: TRBD1
j_call: TRBJ1-1
cdr3_nt: TGCGCCAGCAGCCAAGGACAGGGGTTCGCGGAAGCTTTCTTT
cdr3_aa: CASSQGQGFAEAFF

v_call: TRBV5-3
clone_size: -
d_call: -
j_call: TRBJ2-1
cdr3_nt: TGTGCCAGCAGCTTGGGGACCGTGGTCTCCTACAATGAGCAGTTCTTC
cdr3_aa: CASSLGTVVSYNEQFF

v_call: TRBV7-8
clone_size: -
d_call: -
j_call: TRBJ2-5
cdr3_nt: TGTGCCAGCAGCTTAAAGGGCGACGGACCAGGGTCGAAGACCCAGTACTTC
cdr3_aa: CASSLKGDGPGSKTQYF

v_call: TRBV10-3
clone_size: few
d_call: -
j_call: TRBJ2-5
cdr3_nt: TGTGCCATCAGTGAGTCCGACGCCGACGGCGGAGAGACCCAGTACTTC
cdr3_aa: CAISESDADGGETQYF

v_call: TRBV7-2
clone_size: many
d_call: -
j_call: TRBJ1-3
cdr3_nt: TGTGCCAGCAGCTTAGTCTCTGGAAACACCATATATTTT
cdr3_aa: CASSLVSGNTIYF

v_call: TRBV28
clone_size: -
d_call: -
j_call: TRBJ2-7
cdr3_nt: TGTGCCAGCAGCACGGACGTCCTCTCGGTCTTC
cdr3_aa: CASSTDVLSVF

v_call: TRBV7-9
clone_size: many
d_call: TRBD1
j_call: TRBJ1-1
cdr3_nt: TGTGCCAGCAGCCCTAGGGGGCGTACTGAAGCTTTCTTT
cdr3_aa: CASSPRGRTEAFF

v_call: TRBV6-5
clone_size: many
d_call: TRBD1
j_call: TRBJ1-2
cdr3_nt: TGTGCCAGCAGTTACTGGGGACAGGGGGACTATGGCTACACCTTC
cdr3_aa: CASSYWGQGDYGYTF

v_call: TRBV20-1
clone_size: once
d_call: -
j_call: TRBJ2-1
cdr3_nt: TGCAGTAACCACAGGGCCCCTTACAATGAGCAGTTCTTC
cdr3_aa: CSNHRAPYNEQFF

v_call: TRBV7-8
clone_size: few
d_call: -
j_call: TRBJ1-2
cdr3_nt: TGTGCCAGCAGCTTACGGTCTACTCGGGACTATGGCTACACCTTC
cdr3_aa: CASSLRSTRDYGYTF

v_call: TRBV12-3/TRBV12-4
clone_size: -
d_call: TRBD1
j_call: TRBJ1-3
cdr3_nt: TGTGCCAGCAGCACAGGGGCTGGAAACACCATATATTTT
cdr3_aa: CASSTGAGNTIYF

v_call: TRBV7-9
clone_size: few
d_call: -
j_call: TRBJ2-7
cdr3_nt: TGTGCCAGCAGCTTCAGTGGCTACGAGCAGTACTTC
cdr3_aa: CASSFSGYEQYF

v_call: TRBV2
clone_size: many
d_call: TRBD1
j_call: TRBJ2-3
cdr3_nt: TGTGCCTCCGCAGGGGGCAACACAGATACGCAGTATTTT
cdr3_aa: CASAGGNTDTQYF

v_call: TRBV28
clone_size: -
d_call: TRBD2
j_call: TRBJ2-7
cdr3_nt: TGTGCCAGCAGTTGGGGGACTAGCGGTTTGCAGTACTTC
cdr3_aa: CASSWGTSGLQYF

v_call: TRBV12-3/TRBV12-4
clone_size: -
d_call: TRBD1
j_call: TRBJ1-3
cdr3_nt: TGTGCCACCTCGACAGGGGCTGGAAACACCAGATATTTT
cdr3_aa: CATSTGAGNTRYF

v_call: TRBV19
clone_size: few
d_call: TRBD1
j_call: TRBJ2-1
cdr3_nt: TGTGCCAGCCAAAGGGGGGACAGGATATTTAATGAGCAGTTCTTC
cdr3_aa: CASQRGDRIFNEQFF

v_call: TRBV27
clone_size: -
d_call: TRBD2
j_call: TRBJ2-3
cdr3_nt: TGTGCCAGCAGTCCCTACCTAGCGGGAGGGCTTGTAGATACGCAGTATTTT
cdr3_aa: CASSPYLAGGLVDTQYF

v_call: TRBV7-9
clone_size: few
d_call: -
j_call: TRBJ1-1
cdr3_nt: TGTGCCAGCAGCCCCCCCGGGTCCACCTACACTGAAGCTTTCTTT
cdr3_aa: CASSPPGSTYTEAFF

v_call: TRBV5-4
clone_size: -
d_call: TRBD2
j_call: TRBJ2-3
cdr3_nt: TGTGCCAGCAGCACGGGACTAGCGGGGGACACAGATACGCAGTATTTT
cdr3_aa: CASSTGLAGDTDTQYF

v_call: TRBV7-9
clone_size: many
d_call: -
j_call: TRBJ2-7
cdr3_nt: TGTGCCAGCATCCTAGGGAGTGGCGAGCAGTACTTC
cdr3_aa: CASILGSGEQYF

v_call: TRBV6-1
clone_size: few
d_call: -
j_call: TRBJ2-3
cdr3_nt: TGTGCCAGCAGTGAATGGAGTCTTGCTTCGTCGGATACGCAGTATTTT
cdr3_aa: CASSEWSLASSDTQYF

v_call: TRBV7-8
clone_size: few
d_call: -
j_call: TRBJ2-2
cdr3_nt: TGTGCCAGCAGCGTGCGTCCATTCGGCGGTTTGTCGGGAGTTACCGGGGAGCTGTTTTTT
cdr3_aa: CASSVRPFGGLSGVTGELFF

v_call: TRBV12-3/TRBV12-4
clone_size: -
d_call: TRBD1
j_call: TRBJ1-5
cdr3_nt: TGTGCCAGCAGTTTCCGGGACAGGGCCCTAGGACAGCCCCAGCATTTT
cdr3_aa: CASSFRDRALGQPQHF

v_call: TRBV28
clone_size: -
d_call: TRBD2
j_call: TRBJ2-2
cdr3_nt: TGTGCCAGCAGTTCTACCTACCCGGGACTAGAGACCGGGGAGCTGTTTTTT
cdr3_aa: CASSSTYPGLETGELFF

v_call: TRBV6-1
clone_size: few
d_call: TRBD1
j_call: TRBJ2-7
cdr3_nt: TGTGCCAGCAGGAGGGACAGGGCCCCGCATTACGAGCAGTACTTC
cdr3_aa: CASRRDRAPHYEQYF